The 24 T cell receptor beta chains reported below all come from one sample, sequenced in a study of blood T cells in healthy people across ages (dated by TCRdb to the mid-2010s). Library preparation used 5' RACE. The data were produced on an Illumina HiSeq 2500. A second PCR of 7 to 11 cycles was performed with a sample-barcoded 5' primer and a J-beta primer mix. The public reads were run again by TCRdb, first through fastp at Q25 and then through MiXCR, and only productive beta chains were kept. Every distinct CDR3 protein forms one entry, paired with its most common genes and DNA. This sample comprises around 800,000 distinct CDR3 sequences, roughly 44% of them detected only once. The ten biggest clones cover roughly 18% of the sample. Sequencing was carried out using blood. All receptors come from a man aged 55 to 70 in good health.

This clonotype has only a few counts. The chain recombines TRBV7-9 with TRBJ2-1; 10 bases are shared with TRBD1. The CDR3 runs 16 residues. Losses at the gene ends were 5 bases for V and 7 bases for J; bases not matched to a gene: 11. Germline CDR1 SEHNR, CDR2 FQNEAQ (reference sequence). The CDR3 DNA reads TGTGCCAGCAGCGAGACCGGGACAGGGGTTGAGAATGAGCAGTTCTTC. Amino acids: CASSETGTGVENEQFF.

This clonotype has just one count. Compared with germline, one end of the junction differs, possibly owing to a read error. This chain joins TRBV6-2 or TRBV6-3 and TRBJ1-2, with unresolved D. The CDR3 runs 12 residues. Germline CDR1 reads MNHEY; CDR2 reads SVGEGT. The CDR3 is CAGSSRAYGYTF. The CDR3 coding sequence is TGTGCCGGCAGTTCCCGGGCGTATGGCTACACCTTC.

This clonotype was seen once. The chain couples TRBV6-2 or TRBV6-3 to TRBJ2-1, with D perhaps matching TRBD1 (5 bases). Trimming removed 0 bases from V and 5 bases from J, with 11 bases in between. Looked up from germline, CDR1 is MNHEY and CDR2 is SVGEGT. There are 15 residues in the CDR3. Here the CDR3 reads CASSYSTGVNNEQFF. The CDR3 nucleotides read TGTGCCAGCAGTTACTCTACAGGAGTTAACAATGAGCAGTTCTTC.

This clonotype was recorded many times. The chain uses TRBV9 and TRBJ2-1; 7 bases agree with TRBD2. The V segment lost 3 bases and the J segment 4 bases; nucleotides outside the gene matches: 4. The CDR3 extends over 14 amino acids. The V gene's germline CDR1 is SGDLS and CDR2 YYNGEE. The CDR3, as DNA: TGTGCCAGCAGCGCCGGGGGGTCTTACAATGAGCAGTTCTTC. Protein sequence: CASSAGGSYNEQFF.

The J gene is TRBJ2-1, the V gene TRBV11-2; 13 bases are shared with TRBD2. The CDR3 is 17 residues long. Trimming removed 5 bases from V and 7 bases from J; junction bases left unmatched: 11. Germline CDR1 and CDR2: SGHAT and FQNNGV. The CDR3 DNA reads TGTGCCAGCAGCATAAGACGACTAGCGGGGGGAATAAATGAGCAGTTCTTC. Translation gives CASSIRRLAGGINEQFF.

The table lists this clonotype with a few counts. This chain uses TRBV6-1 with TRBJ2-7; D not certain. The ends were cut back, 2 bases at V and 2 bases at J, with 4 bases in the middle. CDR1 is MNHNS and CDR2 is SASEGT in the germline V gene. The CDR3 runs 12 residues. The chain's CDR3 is CASSERPYEQYF. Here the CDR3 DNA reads TGTGCCAGCAGTGAAAGGCCCTACGAGCAGTACTTC.

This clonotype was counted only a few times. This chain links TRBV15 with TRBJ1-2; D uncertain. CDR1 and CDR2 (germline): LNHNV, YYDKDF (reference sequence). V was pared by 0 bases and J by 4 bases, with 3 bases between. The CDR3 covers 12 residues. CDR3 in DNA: TGTGCCACCAGCAGAGATGCCTATGGCTACACCTTC. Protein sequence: CATSRDAYGYTF.

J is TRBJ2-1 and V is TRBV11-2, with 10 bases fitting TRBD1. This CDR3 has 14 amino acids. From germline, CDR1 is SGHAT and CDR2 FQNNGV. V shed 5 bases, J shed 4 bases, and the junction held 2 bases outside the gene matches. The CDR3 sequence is CASSPDRGYNEQFF. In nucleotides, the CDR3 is TGTGCCAGCAGCCCGGACAGGGGGTACAATGAGCAGTTCTTC.

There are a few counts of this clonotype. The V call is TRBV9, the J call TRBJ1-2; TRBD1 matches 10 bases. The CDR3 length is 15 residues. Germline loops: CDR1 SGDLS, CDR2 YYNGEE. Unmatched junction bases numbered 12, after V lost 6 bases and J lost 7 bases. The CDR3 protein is CASNPSGTGAFGYTF. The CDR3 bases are TGTGCCAGCAACCCCTCCGGGACAGGGGCCTTTGGCTACACCTTC.

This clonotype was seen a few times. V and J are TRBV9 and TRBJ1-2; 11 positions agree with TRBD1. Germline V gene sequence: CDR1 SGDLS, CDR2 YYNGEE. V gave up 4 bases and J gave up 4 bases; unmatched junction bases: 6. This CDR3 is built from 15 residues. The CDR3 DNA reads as TGTGCCAGCAGCCCCACCGGGACAGGGGGCTATGGCTACACCTTC. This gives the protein CASSPTGTGGYGYTF.

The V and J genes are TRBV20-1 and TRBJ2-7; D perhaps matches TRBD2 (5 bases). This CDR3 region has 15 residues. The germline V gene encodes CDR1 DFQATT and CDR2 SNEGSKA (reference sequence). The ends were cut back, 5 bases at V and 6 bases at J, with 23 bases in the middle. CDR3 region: CSASREGAAVSEQYF. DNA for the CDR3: TGCAGTGCTTCGCGTGAGGGCGCTGCGGTTAGCGAGCAGTACTTC.

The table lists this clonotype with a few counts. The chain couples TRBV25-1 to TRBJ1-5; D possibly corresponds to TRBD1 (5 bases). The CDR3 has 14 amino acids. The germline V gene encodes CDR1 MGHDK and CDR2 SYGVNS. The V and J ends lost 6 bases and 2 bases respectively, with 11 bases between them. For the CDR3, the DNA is TGTGCCAGCAGATCGGGGCGAGGCAATCAGCCCCAGCATTTT. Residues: CASRSGRGNQPQHF. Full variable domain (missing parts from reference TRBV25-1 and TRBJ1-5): EADIYQTPRYLVIGTGKKITLECSQTMGHDKMYWYQQDPGMELHLIHYSYGVNSTEKGDLSSESTVSRIRTEHFPLTLESARPSHTSQYLCASRSGRGNQPQHFGDGTRLSIL.

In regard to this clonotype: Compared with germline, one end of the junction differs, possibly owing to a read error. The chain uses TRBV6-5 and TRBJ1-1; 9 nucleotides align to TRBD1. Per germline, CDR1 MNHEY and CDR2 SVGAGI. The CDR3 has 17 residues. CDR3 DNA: TGTGCCAGCAGCTACTCGAGATGGACAGGGGTGAACACTGAAGCTTTCTTT. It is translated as CASSYSRWTGVNTEAFF.

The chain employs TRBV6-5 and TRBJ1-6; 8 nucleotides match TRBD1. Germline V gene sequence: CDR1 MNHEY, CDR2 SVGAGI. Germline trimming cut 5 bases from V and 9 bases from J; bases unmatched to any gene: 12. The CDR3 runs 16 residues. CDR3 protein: CASSPTGEVIGSPLHF. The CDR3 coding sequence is TGTGCCAGCAGTCCGACAGGGGAAGTTATTGGTTCACCCCTCCACTTT.

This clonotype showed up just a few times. As DNA, the CDR3 is TGTGCCAGCAGCCCCGCGGAGCGGAGGAGCTCCTACAATGAGCAGTTCTTC. Translation gives CASSPAERRSSYNEQFF. The rearrangement joins TRBV5-5 to TRBJ2-1; D perhaps matches TRBD2 (5 bases). The length of the CDR3 is 17 residues. The germline V gene encodes CDR1 SGHKS and CDR2 YYEKEE (reference sequence). Trimming cost V 4 bases and J 0 bases, with 17 bases left between them. Full variable domain (rest looked up from reference TRBV5-5 and TRBJ2-1): DAGVTQSPTHLIKTRGQQVTLRCSPISGHKSVSWYQQVLGQGPQFIFQYYEKEERGRGNFPDRFSARQFPNYSSELNVNALLLGDSALYLCASSPAERRSSYNEQFFGPGTRLTVL.

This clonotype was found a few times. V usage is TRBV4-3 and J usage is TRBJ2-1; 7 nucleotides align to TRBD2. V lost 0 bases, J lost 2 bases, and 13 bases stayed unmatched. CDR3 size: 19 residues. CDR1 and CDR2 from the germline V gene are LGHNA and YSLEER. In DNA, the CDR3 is TGCGCCAGCAGCCAAGACGTTAGGTTTTCTAGCGGAACCTACAATGAGCAGTTCTTC. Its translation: CASSQDVRFSSGTYNEQFF.

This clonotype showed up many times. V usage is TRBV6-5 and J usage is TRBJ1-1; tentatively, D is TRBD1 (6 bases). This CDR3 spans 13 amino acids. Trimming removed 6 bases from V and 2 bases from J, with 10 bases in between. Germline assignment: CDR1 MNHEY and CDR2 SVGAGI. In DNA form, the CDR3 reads TGTGCCAGCAGCTACAGGGTTAACACTGAAGCTTTCTTT. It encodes CASSYRVNTEAFF.

CDR3 in amino acids: CASSSLRTSGGTDTQYF. Here the CDR3 DNA reads TGTGCCAGCAGTTCCCTAAGGACCAGCGGGGGCACAGATACGCAGTATTTT. This chain connects TRBV6-2 or TRBV6-3 to TRBJ2-3, with TRBD2 identical over 7 bases. This CDR3 is 17 amino acids long. Germline V lookup: CDR1 MNHEY, CDR2 SVGEGT. The V segment lost 4 bases and the J segment 1 base; nucleotides outside the gene matches: 11.

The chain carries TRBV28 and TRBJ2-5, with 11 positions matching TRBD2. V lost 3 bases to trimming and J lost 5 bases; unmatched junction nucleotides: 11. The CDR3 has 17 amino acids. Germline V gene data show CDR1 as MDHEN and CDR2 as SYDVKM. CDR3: CASSFQTSGVTGETQYF. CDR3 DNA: TGTGCCAGCAGTTTCCAGACTAGCGGGGTAACGGGGGAGACCCAGTACTTC. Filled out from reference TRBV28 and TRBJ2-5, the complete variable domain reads DVKVTQSSRYLVKRTGEKVFLECVQDMDHENMFWYRQDPGLGLRLIYFSYDVKMKEKGDIPEGYSVSREKKERFSLILESASTNQTSMYLCASSFQTSGVTGETQYFGPGTRLLVL.

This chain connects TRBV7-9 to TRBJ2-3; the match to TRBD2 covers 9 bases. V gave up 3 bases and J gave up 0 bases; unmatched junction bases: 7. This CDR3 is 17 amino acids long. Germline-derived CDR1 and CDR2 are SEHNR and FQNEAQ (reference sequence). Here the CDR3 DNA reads TGTGCCAGCAGCTTCCCTCGCGGGGGGGCTAGCACAGATACGCAGTATTTT. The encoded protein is CASSFPRGGASTDTQYF.

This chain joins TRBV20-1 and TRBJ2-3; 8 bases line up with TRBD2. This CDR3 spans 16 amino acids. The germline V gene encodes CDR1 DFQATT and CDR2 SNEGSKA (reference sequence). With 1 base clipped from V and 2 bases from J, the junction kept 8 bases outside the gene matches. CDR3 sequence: CSARGGGRISTDTQYF. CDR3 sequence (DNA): TGCAGTGCTAGAGGGGGCGGGAGGATCTCCACAGATACGCAGTATTTT.

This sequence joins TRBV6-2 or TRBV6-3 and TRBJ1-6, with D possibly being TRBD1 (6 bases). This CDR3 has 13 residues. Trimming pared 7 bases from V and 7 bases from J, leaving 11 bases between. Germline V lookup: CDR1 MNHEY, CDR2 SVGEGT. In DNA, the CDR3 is TGTGCCAGCAAACTCGACAGGAATTCACCCCTCCACTTT. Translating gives CASKLDRNSPLHF.

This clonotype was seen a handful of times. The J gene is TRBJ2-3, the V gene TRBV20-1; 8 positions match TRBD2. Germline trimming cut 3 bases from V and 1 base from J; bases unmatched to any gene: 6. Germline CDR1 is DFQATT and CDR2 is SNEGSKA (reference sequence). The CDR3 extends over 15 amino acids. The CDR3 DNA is TGCAGTGCTAGCCGAACTAGCGGACGCACAGATACGCAGTATTTT. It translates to CSASRTSGRTDTQYF.

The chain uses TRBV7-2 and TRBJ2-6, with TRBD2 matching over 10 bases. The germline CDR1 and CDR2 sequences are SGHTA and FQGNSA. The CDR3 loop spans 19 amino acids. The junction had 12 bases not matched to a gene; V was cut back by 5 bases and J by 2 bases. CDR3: CASSPILSGGAAGANVLTF. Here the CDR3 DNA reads TGTGCCAGCAGCCCAATCCTAAGCGGGGGGGCTGCTGGGGCCAACGTCCTGACTTTC.